Sequencing of this TCR beta chain was carried out in a study of T cells in localized non-small cell lung cancer. Study observations and caveats: Longer overall survival was linked to higher blood T cell density.

TCRdb keeps only in-frame clones here, not all; method: immunoSEQ multiplex PCR. The sample comprises more than 25,000 clones, approximately 90% of which are singletons, and roughly 13% rests with the top ten. Of note for this clone: The target antigen is unknown.

The CDR3 extends over 14 amino acids. The germline V gene has CDR1 SNHLY and CDR2 FYNNEI. V was pared by 5 bases and J by 7 bases, with 17 bases between. This chain uses TRBV2 with TRBJ1-1; D is unresolved. Sequenced here: peripheral blood, sampled before any cancer treatment. The TCR sequence derives from a female donor older than 55 with stage III squamous cell lung carcinoma. As DNA, the CDR3 is TGTGCCAGCAGTCGTTCGGGCTCAATTTATGAAGCTTTCTTT. It encodes CASSRSGSIYEAFF.